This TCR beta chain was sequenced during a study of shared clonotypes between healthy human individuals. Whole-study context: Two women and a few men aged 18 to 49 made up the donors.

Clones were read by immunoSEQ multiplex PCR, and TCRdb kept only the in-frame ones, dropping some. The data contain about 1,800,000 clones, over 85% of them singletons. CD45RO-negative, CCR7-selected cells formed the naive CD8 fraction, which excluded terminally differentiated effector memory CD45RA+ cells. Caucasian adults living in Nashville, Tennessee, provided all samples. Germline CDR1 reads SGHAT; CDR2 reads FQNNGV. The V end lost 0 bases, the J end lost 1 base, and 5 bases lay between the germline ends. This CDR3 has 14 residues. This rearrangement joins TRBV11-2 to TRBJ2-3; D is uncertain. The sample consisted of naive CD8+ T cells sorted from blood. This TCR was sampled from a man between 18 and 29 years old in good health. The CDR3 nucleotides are TGTGCCAGCAGCTTAGAGGTCCGCACAGATACGCAGTATTTT. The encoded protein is CASSLEVRTDTQYF. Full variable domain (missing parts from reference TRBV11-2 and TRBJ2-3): EAGVAQSPRYKIIEKRQSVAFWCNPISGHATLYWYQQILGQGPKLLIQFQNNGVVDDSQLPKDRFSAERLKGVDSTLKIQPAKLEDSAVYLCASSLEVRTDTQYFGPGTRLTVL.